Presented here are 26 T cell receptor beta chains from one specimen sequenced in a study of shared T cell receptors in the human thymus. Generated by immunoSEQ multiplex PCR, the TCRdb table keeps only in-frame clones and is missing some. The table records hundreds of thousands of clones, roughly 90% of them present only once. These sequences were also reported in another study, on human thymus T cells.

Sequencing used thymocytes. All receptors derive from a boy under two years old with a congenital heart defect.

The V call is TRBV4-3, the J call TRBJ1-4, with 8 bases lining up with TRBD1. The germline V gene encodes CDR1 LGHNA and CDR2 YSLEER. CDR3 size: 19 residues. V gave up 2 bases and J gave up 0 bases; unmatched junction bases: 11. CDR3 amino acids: CASSQLDRDQSTTNEKLFF. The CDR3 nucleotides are TGCGCCAGCAGCCAACTGGACAGGGATCAGAGTACAACTAATGAAAAACTGTTTTTT.

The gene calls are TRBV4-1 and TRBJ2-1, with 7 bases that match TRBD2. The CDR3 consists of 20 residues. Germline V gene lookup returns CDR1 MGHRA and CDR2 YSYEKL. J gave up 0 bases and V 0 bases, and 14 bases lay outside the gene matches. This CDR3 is CASSQEGLADIGSSYNEQFF. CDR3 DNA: TGCGCCAGCAGCCAAGAGGGCCTAGCGGATATAGGGAGCTCCTACAATGAGCAGTTCTTC.

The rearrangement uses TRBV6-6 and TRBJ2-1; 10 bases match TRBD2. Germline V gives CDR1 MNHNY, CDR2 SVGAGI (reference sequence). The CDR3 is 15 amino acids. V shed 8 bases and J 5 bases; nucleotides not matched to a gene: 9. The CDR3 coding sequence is TGTGCCAGCCGACCTCGGACTAGCGGTCACAATGAGCAGTTCTTC. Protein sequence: CASRPRTSGHNEQFF.

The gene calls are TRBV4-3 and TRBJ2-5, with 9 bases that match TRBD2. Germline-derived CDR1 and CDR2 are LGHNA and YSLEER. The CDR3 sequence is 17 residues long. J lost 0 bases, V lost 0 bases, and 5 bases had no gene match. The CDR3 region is CASSQDLVAGDQETQYF. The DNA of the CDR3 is TGCGCCAGCAGCCAAGATCTGGTAGCGGGAGACCAAGAGACCCAGTACTTC.

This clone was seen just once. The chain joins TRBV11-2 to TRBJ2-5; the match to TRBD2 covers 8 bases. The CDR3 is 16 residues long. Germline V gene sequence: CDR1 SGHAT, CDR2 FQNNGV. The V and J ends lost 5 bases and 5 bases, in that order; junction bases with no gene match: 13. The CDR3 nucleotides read TGTGCCAGCAGCCCTTCCACTAGCGGAGCCCGGGAGACCCAGTACTTC. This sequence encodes CASSPSTSGARETQYF.

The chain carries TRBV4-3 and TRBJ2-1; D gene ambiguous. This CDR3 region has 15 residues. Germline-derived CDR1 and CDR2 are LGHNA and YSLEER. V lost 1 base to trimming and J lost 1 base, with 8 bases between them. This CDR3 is CASSQAIRSYNEQFF. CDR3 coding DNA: TGCGCCAGCAGCCAAGCCATTCGGTCCTACAATGAGCAGTTCTTC.

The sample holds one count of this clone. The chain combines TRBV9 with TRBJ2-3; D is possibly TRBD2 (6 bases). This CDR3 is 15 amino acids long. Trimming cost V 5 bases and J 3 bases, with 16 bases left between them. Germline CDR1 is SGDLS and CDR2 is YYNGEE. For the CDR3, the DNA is TGTGCCAGCAGTGCTCAGGAGGGGCGGACAGATACGCAGTATTTT. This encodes CASSAQEGRTDTQYF.

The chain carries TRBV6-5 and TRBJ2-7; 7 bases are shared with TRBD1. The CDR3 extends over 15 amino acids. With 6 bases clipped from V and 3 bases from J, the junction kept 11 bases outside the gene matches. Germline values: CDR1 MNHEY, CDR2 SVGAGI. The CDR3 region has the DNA TGTGCCAGCAGCCAGGACAGGCGTCGTTTCTACGAGCAGTACTTC. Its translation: CASSQDRRRFYEQYF.

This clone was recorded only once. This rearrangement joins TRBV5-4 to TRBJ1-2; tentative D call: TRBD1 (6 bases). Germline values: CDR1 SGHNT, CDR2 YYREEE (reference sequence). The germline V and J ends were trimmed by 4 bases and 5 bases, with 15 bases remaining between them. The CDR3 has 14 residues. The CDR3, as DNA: TGTGCCAGCAGCGGCAGGGGTTTGCGGTATGGCTACACCTTC. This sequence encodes CASSGRGLRYGYTF.

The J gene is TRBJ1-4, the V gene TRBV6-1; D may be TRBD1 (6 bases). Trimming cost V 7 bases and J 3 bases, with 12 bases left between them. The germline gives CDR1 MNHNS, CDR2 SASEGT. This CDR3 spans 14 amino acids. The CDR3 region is CASTVDSPNEKLFF. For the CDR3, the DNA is TGTGCCAGCACCGTGGACAGCCCTAATGAAAAACTGTTTTTT.

DNA for the CDR3: TGTGCCAGCAGCACAATGATCCGGGGGGCTACAGATACGCAGTATTTT. Translated, it gives CASSTMIRGATDTQYF. The chain combines TRBV7-6 with TRBJ2-3, with D maybe TRBD2 (7 bases). Trimming took 5 bases from V and 3 from J, leaving 18 bases between them. The CDR3 loop spans 16 amino acids. Germline V CDR1 and CDR2: SGHVS, FNYEAQ.

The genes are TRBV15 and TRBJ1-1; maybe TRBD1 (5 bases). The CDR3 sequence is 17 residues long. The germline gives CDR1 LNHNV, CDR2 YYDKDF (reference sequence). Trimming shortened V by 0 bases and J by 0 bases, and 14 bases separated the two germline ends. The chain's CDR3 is CATSRDQWGRMNTEAFF. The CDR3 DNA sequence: TGTGCCACCAGCAGAGATCAATGGGGCAGGATGAACACTGAAGCTTTCTTT.

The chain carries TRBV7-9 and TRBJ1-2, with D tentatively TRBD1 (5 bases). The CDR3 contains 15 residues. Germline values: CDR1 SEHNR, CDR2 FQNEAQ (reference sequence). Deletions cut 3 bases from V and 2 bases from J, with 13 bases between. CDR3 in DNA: TGTGCCAGCAGCTTGTCGACAGCTATCAACTATGGCTACACCTTC. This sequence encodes CASSLSTAINYGYTF. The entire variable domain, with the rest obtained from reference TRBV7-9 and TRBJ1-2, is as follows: DTGVSQNPRHKITKRGQNVTFRCDPISEHNRLYWYRQTLGQGPEFLTYFQNEAQLEKSRLLSDRFSAERPKGSFSTLEIQRTEQGDSAMYLCASSLSTAINYGYTFGSGTRLTVV.

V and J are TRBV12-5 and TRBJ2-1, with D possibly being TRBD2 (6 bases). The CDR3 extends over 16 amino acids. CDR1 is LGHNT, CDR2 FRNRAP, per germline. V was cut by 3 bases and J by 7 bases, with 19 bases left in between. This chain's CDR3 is CASGFSGAGVGNEQFF. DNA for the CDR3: TGTGCTAGTGGTTTTAGTGGAGCGGGCGTTGGAAATGAGCAGTTCTTC.

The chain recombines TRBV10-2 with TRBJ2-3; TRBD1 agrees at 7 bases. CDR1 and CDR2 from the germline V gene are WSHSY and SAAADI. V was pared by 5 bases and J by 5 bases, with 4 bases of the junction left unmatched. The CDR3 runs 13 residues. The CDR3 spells CASSKRGRDTQYF. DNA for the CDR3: TGCGCCAGCAGTAAAAGGGGGCGAGATACGCAGTATTTT.

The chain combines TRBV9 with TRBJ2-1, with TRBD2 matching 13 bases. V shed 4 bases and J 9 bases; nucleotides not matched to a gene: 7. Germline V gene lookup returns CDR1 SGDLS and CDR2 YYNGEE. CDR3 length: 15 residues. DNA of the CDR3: TGTGCCAGCAGCCTTTCCGGGACTAGCGGGACTGAGCAGTTCTTC. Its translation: CASSLSGTSGTEQFF. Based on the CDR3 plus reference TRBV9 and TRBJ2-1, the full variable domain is DSGVTQTPKHLITATGQRVTLRCSPRSGDLSVYWYQQSLDQGLQFLIQYYNGEERAKGNILERFSAQQFPDLHSELNLSSLELGDSALYFCASSLSGTSGTEQFFGPGTRLTVL.

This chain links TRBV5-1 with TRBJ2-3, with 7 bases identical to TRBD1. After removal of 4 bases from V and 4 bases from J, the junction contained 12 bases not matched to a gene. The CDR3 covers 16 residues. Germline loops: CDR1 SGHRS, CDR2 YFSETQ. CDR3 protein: CASSRTGTVAPDTQYF. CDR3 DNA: TGCGCCAGCAGCCGGACCGGGACAGTCGCTCCAGATACGCAGTATTTT.

CDR3 sequence reads: CASSQALIGETQYF. The DNA of the CDR3 is TGTGCCAGCAGCCAGGCCCTAATCGGGGAGACCCAGTACTTC. The chain uses TRBV4-2 and TRBJ2-5; D call uncertain. V was pared by 3 bases and J by 5 bases, with 13 bases between. Germline lookup yields CDR1 LGHNA and CDR2 YNFKEQ. The CDR3 is made up of 14 amino acids.

The CDR3 spells CASSPFRGSKNIQYF. The CDR3 bases are TGTGCCAGCAGTCCCTTCAGAGGTTCCAAAAACATTCAGTACTTC. This rearrangement joins TRBV27 to TRBJ2-4, with no clear D. This CDR3 region has 15 residues. Deletions cut 5 bases from V and 2 bases from J, with 13 bases between. Germline CDR1 and CDR2: MNHEY and SMNVEV (reference sequence).

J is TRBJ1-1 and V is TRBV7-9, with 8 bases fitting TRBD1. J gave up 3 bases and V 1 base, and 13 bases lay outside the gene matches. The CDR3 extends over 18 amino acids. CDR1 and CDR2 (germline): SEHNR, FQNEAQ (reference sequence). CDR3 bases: TGTGCCAGCAGCTTAGAAGTTATAGGCAGGGGGCGCGACACTGAAGCTTTCTTT. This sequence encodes CASSLEVIGRGRDTEAFF.

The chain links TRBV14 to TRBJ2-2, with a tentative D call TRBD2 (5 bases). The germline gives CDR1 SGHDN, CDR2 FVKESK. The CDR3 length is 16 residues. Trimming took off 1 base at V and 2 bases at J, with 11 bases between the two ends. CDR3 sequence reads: CASSQGETVNTGELFF. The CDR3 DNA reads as TGTGCCAGCAGCCAAGGGGAGACGGTCAACACCGGGGAGCTGTTTTTT.

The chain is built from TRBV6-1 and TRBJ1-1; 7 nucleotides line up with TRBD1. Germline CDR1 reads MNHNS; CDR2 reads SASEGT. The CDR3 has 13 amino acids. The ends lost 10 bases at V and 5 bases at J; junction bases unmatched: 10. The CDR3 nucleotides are TGTGCCATACTATTGACAGGGAGGACTGAAGCTTTCTTT. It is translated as CAILLTGRTEAFF.

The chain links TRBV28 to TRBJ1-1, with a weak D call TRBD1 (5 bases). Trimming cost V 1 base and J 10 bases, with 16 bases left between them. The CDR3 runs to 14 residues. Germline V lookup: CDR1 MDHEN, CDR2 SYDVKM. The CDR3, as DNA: TGTGCCAGCAGTTTATCCTCGGTGGGACTTGGAGCTTTCTTT. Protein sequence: CASSLSSVGLGAFF.

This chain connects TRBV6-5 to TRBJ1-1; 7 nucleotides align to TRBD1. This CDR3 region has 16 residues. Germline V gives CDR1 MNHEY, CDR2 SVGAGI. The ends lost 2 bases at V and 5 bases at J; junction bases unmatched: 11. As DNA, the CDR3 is TGTGCCAGCAGTTACAAGTACTTAACAGGGGAGACTGAAGCTTTCTTT. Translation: CASSYKYLTGETEAFF.

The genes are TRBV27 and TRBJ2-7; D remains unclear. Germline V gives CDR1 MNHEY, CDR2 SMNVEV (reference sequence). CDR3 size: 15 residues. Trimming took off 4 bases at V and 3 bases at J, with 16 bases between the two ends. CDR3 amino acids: CASSCGGEPRYEQYF. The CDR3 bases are TGTGCCAGCAGTTGTGGCGGCGAACCTCGCTACGAGCAGTACTTC.

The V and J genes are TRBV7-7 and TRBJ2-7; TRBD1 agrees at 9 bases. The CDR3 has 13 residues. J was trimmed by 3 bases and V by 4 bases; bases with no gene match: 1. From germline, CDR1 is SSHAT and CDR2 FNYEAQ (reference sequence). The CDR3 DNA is TGTGCCAGCAGCTCGGACAGGGGCTACGAGCAGTACTTC. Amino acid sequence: CASSSDRGYEQYF.